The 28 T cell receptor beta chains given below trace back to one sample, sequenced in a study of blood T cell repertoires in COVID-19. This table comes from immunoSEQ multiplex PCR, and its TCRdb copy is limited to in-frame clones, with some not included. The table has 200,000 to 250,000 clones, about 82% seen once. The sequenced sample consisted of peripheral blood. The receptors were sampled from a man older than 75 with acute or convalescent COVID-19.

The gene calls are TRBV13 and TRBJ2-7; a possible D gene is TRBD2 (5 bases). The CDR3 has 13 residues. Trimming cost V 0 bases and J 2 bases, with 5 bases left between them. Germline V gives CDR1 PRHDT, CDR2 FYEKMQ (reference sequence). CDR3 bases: TGTGCCAGCAGCTTAGGCGGGACCTACGAGCAGTACTTC. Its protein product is CASSLGGTYEQYF.

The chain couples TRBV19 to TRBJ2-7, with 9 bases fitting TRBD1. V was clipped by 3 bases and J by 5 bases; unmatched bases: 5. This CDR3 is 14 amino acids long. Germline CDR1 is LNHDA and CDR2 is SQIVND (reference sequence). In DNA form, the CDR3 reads TGTGCCAGTAGTATGGTAGGGACAGGGCACGAGCAGTACTTC. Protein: CASSMVGTGHEQYF.

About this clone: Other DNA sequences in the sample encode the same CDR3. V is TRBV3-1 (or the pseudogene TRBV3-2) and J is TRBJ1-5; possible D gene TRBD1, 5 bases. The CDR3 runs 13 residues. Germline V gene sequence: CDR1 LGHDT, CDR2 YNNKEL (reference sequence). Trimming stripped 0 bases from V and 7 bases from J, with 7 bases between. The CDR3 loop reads CASSQDRAQPQHF. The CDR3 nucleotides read TGTGCCAGCAGCCAAGACAGGGCCCAGCCCCAGCATTTT.

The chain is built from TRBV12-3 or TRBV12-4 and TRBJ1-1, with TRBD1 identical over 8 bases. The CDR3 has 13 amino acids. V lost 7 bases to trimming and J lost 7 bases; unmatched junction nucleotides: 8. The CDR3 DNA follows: TGTGCCAGCACCCTATCGGACAGGGATGAAGCTTTCTTT. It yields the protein CASTLSDRDEAFF.

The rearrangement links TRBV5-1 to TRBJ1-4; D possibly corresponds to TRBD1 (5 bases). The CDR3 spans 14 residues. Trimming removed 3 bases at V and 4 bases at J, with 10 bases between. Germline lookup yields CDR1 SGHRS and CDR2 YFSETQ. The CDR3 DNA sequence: TGCGCCAGCAGCTACTCGGGGGGTAATGAAAAACTGTTTTTT. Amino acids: CASSYSGGNEKLFF.

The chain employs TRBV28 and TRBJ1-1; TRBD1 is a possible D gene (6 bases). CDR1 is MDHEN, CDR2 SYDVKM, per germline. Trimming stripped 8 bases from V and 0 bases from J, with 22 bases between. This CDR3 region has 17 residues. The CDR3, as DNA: TGTGCCAGCGGGCCCTCAGGGGTCAGATCTATGAACACTGAAGCTTTCTTT. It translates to CASGPSGVRSMNTEAFF.

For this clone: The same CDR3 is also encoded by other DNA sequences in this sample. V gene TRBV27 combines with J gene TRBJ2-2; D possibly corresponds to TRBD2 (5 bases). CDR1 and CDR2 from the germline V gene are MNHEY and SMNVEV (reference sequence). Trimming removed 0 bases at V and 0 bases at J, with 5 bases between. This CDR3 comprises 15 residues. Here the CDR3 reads CASSLSGTNTGELFF. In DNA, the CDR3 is TGTGCCAGCAGTTTATCCGGGACGAACACCGGGGAGCTGTTTTTT.

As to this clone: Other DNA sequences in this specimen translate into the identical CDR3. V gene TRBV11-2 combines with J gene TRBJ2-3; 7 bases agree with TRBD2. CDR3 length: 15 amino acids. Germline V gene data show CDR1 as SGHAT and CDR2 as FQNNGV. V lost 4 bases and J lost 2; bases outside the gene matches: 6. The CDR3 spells CASSSPGGSTDTQYF. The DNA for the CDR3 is TGTGCCAGCAGCTCCCCGGGAGGATCCACAGATACGCAGTATTTT.

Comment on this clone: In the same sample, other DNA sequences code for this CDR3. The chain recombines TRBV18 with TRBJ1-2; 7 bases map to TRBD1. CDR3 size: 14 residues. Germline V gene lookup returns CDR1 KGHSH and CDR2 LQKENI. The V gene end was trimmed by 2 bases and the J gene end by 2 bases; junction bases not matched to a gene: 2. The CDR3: CASSPTGDNYGYTF. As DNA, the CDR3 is TGTGCCAGCTCACCAACAGGGGACAACTATGGCTACACCTTC.

Here the CDR3 DNA reads TGTGCCAGCAGTTACAGGCAGGGGGCGGTCTACGAGCAGTACTTC. It encodes CASSYRQGAVYEQYF. The gene calls are TRBV6-2 or TRBV6-3 and TRBJ2-7, with 8 bases aligning to TRBD1. Germline lookup yields CDR1 MNHEY and CDR2 SVGEGT. The length of the CDR3 is 15 residues. The J segment lost 3 bases and the V segment lost 2 bases, leaving 6 bases of the junction unmatched.

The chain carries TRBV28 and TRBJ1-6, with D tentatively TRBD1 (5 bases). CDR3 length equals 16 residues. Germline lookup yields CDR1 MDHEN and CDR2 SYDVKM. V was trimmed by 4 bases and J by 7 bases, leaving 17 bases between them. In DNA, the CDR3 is TGTGCCAGCAGTTCCAGGACGGGGGGACCCAATTCACCCCTCCACTTT. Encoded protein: CASSSRTGGPNSPLHF.

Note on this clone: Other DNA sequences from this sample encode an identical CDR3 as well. The CDR3 region has the DNA TGTGCCAGTAGAAGGGACAGGGGTAATCAGCCCCAGCATTTT. Protein: CASRRDRGNQPQHF. This rearrangement joins TRBV19 to TRBJ1-5; 10 nucleotides match TRBD1. Germline CDR1 LNHDA, CDR2 SQIVND (reference sequence). V lost 6 bases, J lost 4 bases, and 3 bases stayed unmatched. The CDR3 is made up of 14 amino acids. Combining the CDR3 with reference TRBV19 and TRBJ1-5 gives the whole variable domain DGGITQSPKYLFRKEGQNVTLSCEQNLNHDAMYWYRQDPGQGLRLIYYSQIVNDFQKGDIAEGYSVSREKKESFPLTVTSAQKNPTAFYLCASRRDRGNQPQHFGDGTRLSIL.

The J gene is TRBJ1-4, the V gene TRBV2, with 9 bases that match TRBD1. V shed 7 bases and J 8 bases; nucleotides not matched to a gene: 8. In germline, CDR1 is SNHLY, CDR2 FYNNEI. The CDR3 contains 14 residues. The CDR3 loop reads CASTLTGGGEKLFF. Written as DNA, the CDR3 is TGTGCCAGCACTCTGACAGGGGGTGGCGAAAAACTGTTTTTT.

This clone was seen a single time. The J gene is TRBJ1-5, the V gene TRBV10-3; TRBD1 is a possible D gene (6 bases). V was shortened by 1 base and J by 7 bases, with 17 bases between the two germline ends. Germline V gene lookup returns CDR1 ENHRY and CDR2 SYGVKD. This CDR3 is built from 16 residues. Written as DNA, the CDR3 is TGTGCCATCAGTGAGTATGGCAGGGGTTTGGGGCAGCCCCAGCATTTT. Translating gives CAISEYGRGLGQPQHF.

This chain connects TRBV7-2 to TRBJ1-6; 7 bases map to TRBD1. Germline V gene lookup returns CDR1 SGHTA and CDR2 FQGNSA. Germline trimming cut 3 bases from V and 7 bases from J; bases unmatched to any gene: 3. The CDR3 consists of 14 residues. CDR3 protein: CASSFGTENSPLHF. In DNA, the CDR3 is TGTGCCAGCAGCTTCGGGACAGAGAATTCACCCCTCCACTTT.

The CDR3 reads CASSPEGLNTQYF. The CDR3 nucleotides read TGTGCCAGCAGTCCAGAGGGACTAAATACGCAGTATTTT. V usage is TRBV12-3 or TRBV12-4 and J usage is TRBJ2-3; 7 positions agree with TRBD2. Unmatched junction bases numbered 6, after V lost 5 bases and J lost 7 bases. CDR3 size: 13 residues.

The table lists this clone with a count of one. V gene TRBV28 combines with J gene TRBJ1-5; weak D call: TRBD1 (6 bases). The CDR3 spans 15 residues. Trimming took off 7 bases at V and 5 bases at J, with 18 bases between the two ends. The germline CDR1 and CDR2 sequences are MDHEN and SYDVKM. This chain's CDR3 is CASTSGGAGDQPQHF. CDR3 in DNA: TGTGCCAGCACTTCGGGGGGGGCTGGGGATCAGCCCCAGCATTTT.

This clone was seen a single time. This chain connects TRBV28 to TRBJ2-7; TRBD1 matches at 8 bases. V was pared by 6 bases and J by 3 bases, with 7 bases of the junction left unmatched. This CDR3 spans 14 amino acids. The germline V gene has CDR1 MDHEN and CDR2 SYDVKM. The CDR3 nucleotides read TGTGCCAGCAGGGCCGGACAGGGATTCTACGAGCAGTACTTC. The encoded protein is CASRAGQGFYEQYF.

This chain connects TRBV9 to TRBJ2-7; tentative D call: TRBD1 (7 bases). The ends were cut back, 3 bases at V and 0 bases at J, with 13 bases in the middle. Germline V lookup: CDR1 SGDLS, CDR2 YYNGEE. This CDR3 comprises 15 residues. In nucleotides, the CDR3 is TGTGCCAGCAGCGGCGGGACAGCGAACTCCTACGAGCAGTACTTC. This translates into CASSGGTANSYEQYF.

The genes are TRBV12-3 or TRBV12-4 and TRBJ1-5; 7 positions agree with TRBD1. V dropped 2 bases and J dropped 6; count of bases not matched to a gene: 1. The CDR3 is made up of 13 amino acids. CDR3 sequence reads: CASSLQGGQPQHF. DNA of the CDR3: TGTGCCAGCAGTTTACAGGGGGGTCAGCCCCAGCATTTT.

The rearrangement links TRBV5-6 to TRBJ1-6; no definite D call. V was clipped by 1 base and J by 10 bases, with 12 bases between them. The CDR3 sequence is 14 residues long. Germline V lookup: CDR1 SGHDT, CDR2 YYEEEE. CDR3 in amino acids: CASSLREFRSPLHF. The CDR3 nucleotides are TGTGCCAGCAGCTTGAGAGAGTTTCGGTCACCCCTCCACTTT.

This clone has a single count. The CDR3 here is CASSLGGGLETQYF. CDR3 DNA: TGTGCCAGCAGCTTAGGGGGGGGGCTAGAGACCCAGTACTTC. This chain links TRBV7-2 with TRBJ2-5, with D tentatively TRBD2 (7 bases). The CDR3 runs to 14 residues. V shed 1 base and J shed 4 bases, with 10 bases lying between them. CDR1 and CDR2 from the germline V gene are SGHTA and FQGNSA.

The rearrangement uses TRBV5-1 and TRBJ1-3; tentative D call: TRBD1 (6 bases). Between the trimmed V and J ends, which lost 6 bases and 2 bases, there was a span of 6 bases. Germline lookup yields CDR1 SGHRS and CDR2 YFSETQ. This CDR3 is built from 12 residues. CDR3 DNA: TGCGCCAGCACAGGGGCTGGAAACACCATATATTTT. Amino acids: CASTGAGNTIYF.

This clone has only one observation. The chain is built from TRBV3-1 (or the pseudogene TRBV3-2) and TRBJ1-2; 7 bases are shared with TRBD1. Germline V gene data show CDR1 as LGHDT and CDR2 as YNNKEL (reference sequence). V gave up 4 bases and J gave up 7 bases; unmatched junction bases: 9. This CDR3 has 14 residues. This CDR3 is CASSPHRQGRGYTF. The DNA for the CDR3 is TGTGCCAGCAGCCCACACAGACAGGGTCGTGGCTACACCTTC.

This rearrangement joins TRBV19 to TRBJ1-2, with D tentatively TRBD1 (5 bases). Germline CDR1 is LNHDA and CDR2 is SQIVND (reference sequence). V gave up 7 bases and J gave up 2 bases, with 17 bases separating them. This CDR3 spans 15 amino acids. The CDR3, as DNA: TGTGCCAGTACCACTTCCGGGACTGTAAACTATGGCTACACCTTC. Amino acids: CASTTSGTVNYGYTF. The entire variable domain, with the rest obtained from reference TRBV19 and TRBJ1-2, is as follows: DGGITQSPKYLFRKEGQNVTLSCEQNLNHDAMYWYRQDPGQGLRLIYYSQIVNDFQKGDIAEGYSVSREKKESFPLTVTSAQKNPTAFYLCASTTSGTVNYGYTFGSGTRLTVV.

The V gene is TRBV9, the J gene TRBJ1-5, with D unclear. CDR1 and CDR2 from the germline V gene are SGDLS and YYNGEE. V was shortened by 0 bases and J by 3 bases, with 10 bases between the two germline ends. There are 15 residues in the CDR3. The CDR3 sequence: CASSVGPDNNQPQHF. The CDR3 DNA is TGTGCCAGCAGCGTAGGGCCCGACAACAATCAGCCCCAGCATTTT.

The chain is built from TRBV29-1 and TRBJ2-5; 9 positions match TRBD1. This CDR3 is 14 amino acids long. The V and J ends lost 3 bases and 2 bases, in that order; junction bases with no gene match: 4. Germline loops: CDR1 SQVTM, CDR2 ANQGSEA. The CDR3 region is CSVDVTGGQETQYF. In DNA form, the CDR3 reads TGCAGCGTTGACGTGACAGGGGGACAAGAGACCCAGTACTTC.

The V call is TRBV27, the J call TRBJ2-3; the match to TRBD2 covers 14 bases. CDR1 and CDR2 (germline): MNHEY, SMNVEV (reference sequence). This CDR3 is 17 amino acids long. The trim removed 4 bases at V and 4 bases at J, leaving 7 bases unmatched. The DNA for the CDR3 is TGTGCCAGCAGTTCCTCGGGACTAGCGGGAGTCCCAGATACGCAGTATTTT. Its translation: CASSSSGLAGVPDTQYF.